Listed below are T cell receptor beta chains from one sample, sequenced in a study of cytomegalovirus exposure and HLA in healthy donors. The table came from immunoSEQ multiplex PCR; TCRdb's copy has only in-frame clones and leaves some out. The sample carries about 200,000 clones, less than 85% recorded once. The sequencing input was PBMCs. The receptors were sampled from a girl aged 10-17 years in good health and CMV-seropositive. CDR3s include the opening cysteine and the closing phenylalanine or tryptophan. Fields, in order: J gene, V gene, D gene, clone size, CDR3 DNA, CDR3 protein. A D gene is named only where the DNA matches it firmly. Rows give clone size only sometimes, using once, few, many, or a class for an expanded clone.

TRBJ2-7,TRBV5-1,TRBD2,few,TGCGCCAGCAGTGAGGGTAGCGGGGCCTACGAGCAGTACTTC,CASSEGSGAYEQYF
TRBJ2-7,TRBV27,NA,once,TGTGCCAGCAGTTTGCTCCCACAGGACCACTCCTACGAGCAGTACTTC,CASSLLPQDHSYEQYF
TRBJ2-3,TRBV2,NA,NA,TGTGCCAGCAGTGAACCCGGGCGGGCGACAGATACGCAGTATTTT,CASSEPGRATDTQYF
TRBJ2-2,TRBV6-6,NA,NA,TGTGCCAGCAGAAGGGGTTCGAACACCGGGGAGCTGTTTTTT,CASRRGSNTGELFF
TRBJ1-2,TRBV2,NA,NA,TGTGCCAGCAGTACGACAGAGAACTATGGCTACACCTTC,CASSTTENYGYTF
TRBJ1-2,TRBV7-2,NA,NA,TGTGCCAGCAGCCCCACGGGGTTTGCTAACTATGGCTACACCTTC,CASSPTGFANYGYTF
TRBJ2-7,TRBV6-5,TRBD1,NA,TGTGCCAGCAGACCGGGACAGGGAACCTACGAGCAGTACTTC,CASRPGQGTYEQYF
TRBJ2-7,TRBV18,NA,NA,TGTGCCAGCTCACCAGCGACCCAGGGGGAGCAGTACTTC,CASSPATQGEQYF
TRBJ2-4,TRBV2,TRBD2,NA,TGTGCCAGCACCCCGGGGGGGACTATCCTTCAGTACTTC,CASTPGGTILQYF
TRBJ1-6,TRBV5-8,NA,NA,TGTGCCAGCAGCGCGGCGAGCTCCTATAATTCACCCCTCCACTTT,CASSAASSYNSPLHF
TRBJ2-3,TRBV30,TRBD2,few,TGTGCCTGGAGTGTATTTGCGGGGGGCACAGATACGCAGTATTTT,CAWSVFAGGTDTQYF
TRBJ2-3,TRBV10-1,TRBD2,NA,TGCGCCATTTTCAGCCCCGGACTAGCGGGGGTCCGATGCCTTGATACGCAGTATTTT,CAIFSPGLAGVRCLDTQYF
TRBJ2-5,TRBV7-2,NA,NA,TGTGCCAGCAGCTTACGGTTTGCGGGGTCATGGGAGACCCAGTACTTC,CASSLRFAGSWETQYF
TRBJ2-1,TRBV18,TRBD2,NA,TGTGCCAGCTCACCAAGGTCCGGGGGGGCCTTCGATGAGCAGTTCTTC,CASSPRSGGAFDEQFF
TRBJ1-1,TRBV14,NA,NA,TGTGCCAGCAGCCAAACAGGGATGAACACTGAAGCTTTCTTT,CASSQTGMNTEAFF
TRBJ2-4,TRBV19,TRBD2,NA,TGTGCCAGTAGTAAGACTAGCACATTAGCCAAAAACATTCAGTACTTC,CASSKTSTLAKNIQYF
TRBJ2-7,TRBV25-1,TRBD1,NA,TGTGCCAGCAGTCACCGGGACAGGCCTAGAGAGCAGTACTTC,CASSHRDRPREQYF
TRBJ1-6,TRBV2,NA,NA,TGTGCCAGCAGGCCCCAAACGGGGGGGCATAATTCACCCCTCCACTTT,CASRPQTGGHNSPLHF
TRBJ1-1,TRBV6-5,NA,few,TGTGCCAGCAGTTACTCGGGGGCCACTGAAGCTTTCTTT,CASSYSGATEAFF
TRBJ1-1,TRBV30,TRBD1,once,TGTGCCGGTGACAGGGAGATGACTGAAGCTTTCTTT,CAGDREMTEAFF
TRBJ1-1,TRBV18,TRBD1,NA,TGTGCCAGCTCACCACGGACAGGGGGGACTGAAGCTTTCTTT,CASSPRTGGTEAFF
TRBJ1-4,TRBV7-7,TRBD1,few,TGTGCCAGCAGCGTCGGACAGGGAACTAATGAAAAACTGTTTTTT,CASSVGQGTNEKLFF
TRBJ1-5,TRBV6-5,NA,NA,TGTGCCAGCAGCCCAGGGGATAGCAATCAGCCCCAGCATTTT,CASSPGDSNQPQHF
TRBJ1-2,TRBV5-1,NA,NA,TGCGCCAGCAGCTTGGGTGCCCGGGAGGGCTACACCTTC,CASSLGAREGYTF
TRBJ2-5,TRBV18,NA,NA,TGTGCCAGCTCACCACCCGGGACACAAGAGACCCAGTACTTC,CASSPPGTQETQYF
TRBJ1-2,TRBV4-1,NA,once,TGCGCCAGCAGCCCCAGGGGACGGGAAAAGTATGGCTACACCTTC,CASSPRGREKYGYTF
TRBJ1-5,TRBV30,NA,NA,TGTGCCTGGACACAGGATAGCAATCAGCCCCAGCATTTT,CAWTQDSNQPQHF
TRBJ2-5,TRBV5-4,NA,once,TGTGCCAGCAGCTTGGCAGCACTAGCTCCCGAGACCCAGTACTTC,CASSLAALAPETQYF
TRBJ2-5,TRBV7-2,TRBD1,few,TGTGCCAGCAGCTTGGGACAGCCCTACCCAAAAGAGACCCAGTACTTC,CASSLGQPYPKETQYF
TRBJ2-1,TRBV2,TRBD2,NA,TGTGCCAGCAGTGTAATAGCGGGACGTTCCTACAATGAGCAGTTCTTC,CASSVIAGRSYNEQFF
TRBJ2-1,TRBV6-1,TRBD1,NA,TGTGCCAGCACCCAGGGGCCACAGGGGAATGAGCAGTTCTTC,CASTQGPQGNEQFF
TRBJ2-7,TRBV19,NA,NA,TGTGCCAGTAGTTCCACACTCGGACAGTTCTACGAGCAGTACTTC,CASSSTLGQFYEQYF
TRBJ1-2,TRBV9,NA,NA,TGTGCCAGCAGCGTAGAGGCAGGGGTAGGCTACACCTTC,CASSVEAGVGYTF
TRBJ1-2,TRBV2,TRBD1,NA,TGTGCCAGCGAACAGGGGGCGGGGGGCTACACCTTC,CASEQGAGGYTF
TRBJ1-2,TRBV20-1,TRBD1,NA,TGCAGAACAGGGGGGGATGGCTACACCTTC,CRTGGDGYTF
TRBJ1-3,TRBV6-1,NA,NA,TGTGCCAGCAGTGAAAGGGGATACTCTGGAAACACCATATATTTT,CASSERGYSGNTIYF
TRBJ1-1,TRBV7-9,NA,NA,TGTGCCAGCAGCTCCGAAGGCGGCACTGAAGCTTTCTTT,CASSSEGGTEAFF
TRBJ1-4,TRBV5-1,NA,NA,TGCGCCAGCACTCTGACAGGTCCTAATGAAAAACTGTTTTTT,CASTLTGPNEKLFF
TRBJ2-7,TRBV18,TRBD1,NA,TGTGCCAGCTCACCACCTCTCCGGGACAGGGGCAATGAGCAGTACTTC,CASSPPLRDRGNEQYF